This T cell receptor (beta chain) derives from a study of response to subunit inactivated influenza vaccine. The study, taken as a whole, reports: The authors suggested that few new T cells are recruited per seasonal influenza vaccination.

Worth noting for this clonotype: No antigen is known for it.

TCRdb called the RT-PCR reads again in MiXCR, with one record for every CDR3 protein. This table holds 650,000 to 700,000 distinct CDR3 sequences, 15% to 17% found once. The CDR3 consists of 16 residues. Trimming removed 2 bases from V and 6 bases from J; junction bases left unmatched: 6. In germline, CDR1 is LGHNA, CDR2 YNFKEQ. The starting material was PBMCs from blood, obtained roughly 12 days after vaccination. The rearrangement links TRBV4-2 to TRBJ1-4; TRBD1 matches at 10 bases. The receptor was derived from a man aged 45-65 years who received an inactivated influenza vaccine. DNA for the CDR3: TGTGCCAGCAGCCAAAGCGCCGGGACAGGGGATGAAAAACTGTTTTTT. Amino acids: CASSQSAGTGDEKLFF.